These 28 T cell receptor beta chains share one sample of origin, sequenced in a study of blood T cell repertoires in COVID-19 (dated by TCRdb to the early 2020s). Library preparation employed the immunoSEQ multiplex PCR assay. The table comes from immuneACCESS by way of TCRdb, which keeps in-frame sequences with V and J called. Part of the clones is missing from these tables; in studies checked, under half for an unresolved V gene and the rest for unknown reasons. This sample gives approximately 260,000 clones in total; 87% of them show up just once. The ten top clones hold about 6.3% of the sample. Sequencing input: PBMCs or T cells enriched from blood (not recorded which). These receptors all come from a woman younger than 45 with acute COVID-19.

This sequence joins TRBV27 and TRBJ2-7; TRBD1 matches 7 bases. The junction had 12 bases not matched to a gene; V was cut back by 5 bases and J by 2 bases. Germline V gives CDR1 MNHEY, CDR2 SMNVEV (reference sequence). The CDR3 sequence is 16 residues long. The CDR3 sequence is CASSPPRTGMPYEQYF. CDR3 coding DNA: TGTGCCAGCAGTCCCCCCAGGACAGGAATGCCCTACGAGCAGTACTTC.

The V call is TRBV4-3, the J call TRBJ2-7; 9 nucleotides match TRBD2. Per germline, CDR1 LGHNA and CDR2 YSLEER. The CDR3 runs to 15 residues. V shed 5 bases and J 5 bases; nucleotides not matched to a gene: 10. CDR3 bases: TGCGCCAGCAGCGGGACGGCGGGAGGGGTCCACGAGCAGTACTTC. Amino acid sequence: CASSGTAGGVHEQYF.

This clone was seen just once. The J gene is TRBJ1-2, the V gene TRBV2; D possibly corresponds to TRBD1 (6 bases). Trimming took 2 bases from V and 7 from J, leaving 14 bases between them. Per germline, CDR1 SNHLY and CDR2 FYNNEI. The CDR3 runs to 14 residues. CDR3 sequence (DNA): TGTGCCAGCAGTGAAAGGGCAGGGGACGGTGGCTACACCTTC. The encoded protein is CASSERAGDGGYTF.

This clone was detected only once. CDR3 sequence: CASRPPGEGETGELFF. CDR3 DNA sequence: TGTGCCAGCAGACCCCCAGGGGAAGGGGAGACCGGGGAGCTGTTTTTT. The J gene is TRBJ2-2, the V gene TRBV28, with a possible D match to TRBD1 (6 bases). The CDR3 has 16 amino acids. Germline V gene sequence: CDR1 MDHEN, CDR2 SYDVKM. V gave up 6 bases and J gave up 5 bases, with 19 bases separating them.

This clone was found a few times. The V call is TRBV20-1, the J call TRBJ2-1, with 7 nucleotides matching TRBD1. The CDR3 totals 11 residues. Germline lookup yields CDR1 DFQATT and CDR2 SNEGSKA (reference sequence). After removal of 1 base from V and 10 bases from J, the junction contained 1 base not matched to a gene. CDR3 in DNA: TGCAGTGCTAGAGGGGACAGCGAGCAGTTCTTC. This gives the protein CSARGDSEQFF.

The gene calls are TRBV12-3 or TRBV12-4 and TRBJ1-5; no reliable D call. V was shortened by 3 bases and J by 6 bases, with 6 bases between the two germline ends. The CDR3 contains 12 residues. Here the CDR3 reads CASSFPGQPQHF. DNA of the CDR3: TGTGCCAGCAGTTTTCCCGGTCAGCCCCAGCATTTT.

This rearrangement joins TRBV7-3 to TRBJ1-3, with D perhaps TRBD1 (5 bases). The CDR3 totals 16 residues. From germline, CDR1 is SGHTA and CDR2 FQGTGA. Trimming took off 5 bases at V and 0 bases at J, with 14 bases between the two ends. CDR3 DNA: TGTGCCAGCAGCCCGGGGGACGCCGTCTCTGGAAACACCATATATTTT. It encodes CASSPGDAVSGNTIYF.

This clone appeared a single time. Here the CDR3 DNA reads TGTGCCAGCAACGGGGGGCTAATGGTACCCAACACTGAAGCTTTCTTT. Its translation: CASNGGLMVPNTEAFF. The chain employs TRBV6-7 and TRBJ1-1, with a weak D call TRBD1 (6 bases). TRBV6-7 is recorded as an ORF, its role being uncertain. Trimming removed 7 bases at V and 2 bases at J, with 20 bases between. The CDR3 runs to 16 residues.

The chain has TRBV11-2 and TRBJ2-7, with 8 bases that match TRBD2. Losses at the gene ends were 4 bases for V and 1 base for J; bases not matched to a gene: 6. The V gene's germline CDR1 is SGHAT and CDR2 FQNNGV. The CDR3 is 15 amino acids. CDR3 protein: CASSSIKRGSYEQYF. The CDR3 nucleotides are TGTGCCAGCAGCTCCATCAAGCGGGGGTCCTACGAGCAGTACTTC.

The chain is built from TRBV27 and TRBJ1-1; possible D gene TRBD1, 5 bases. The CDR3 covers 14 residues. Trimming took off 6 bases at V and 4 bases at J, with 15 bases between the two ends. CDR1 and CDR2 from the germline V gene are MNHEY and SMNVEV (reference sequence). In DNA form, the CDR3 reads TGTGCCAGCAGGGGCCCTTGGGGCCTCACTGAAGCTTTCTTT. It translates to CASRGPWGLTEAFF.

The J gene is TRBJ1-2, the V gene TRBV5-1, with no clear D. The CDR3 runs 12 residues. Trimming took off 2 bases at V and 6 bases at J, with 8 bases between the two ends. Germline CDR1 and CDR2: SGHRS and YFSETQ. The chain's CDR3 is CASSLSFDGYTF. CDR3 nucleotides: TGCGCCAGCAGCTTATCTTTCGATGGCTACACCTTC. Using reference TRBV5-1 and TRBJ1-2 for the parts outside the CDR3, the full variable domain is KAGVTQTPRYLIKTRGQQVTLSCSPISGHRSVSWYQQTPGQGLQFLFEYFSETQRNKGNFPGRFSGRQFSNSRSEMNVSTLELGDSALYLCASSLSFDGYTFGSGTRLTVV.

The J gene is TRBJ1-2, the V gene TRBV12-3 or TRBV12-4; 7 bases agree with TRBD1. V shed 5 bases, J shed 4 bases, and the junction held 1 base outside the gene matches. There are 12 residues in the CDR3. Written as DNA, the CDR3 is TGTGCCAGCAGTGGGACAGTCTATGGCTACACCTTC. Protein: CASSGTVYGYTF.

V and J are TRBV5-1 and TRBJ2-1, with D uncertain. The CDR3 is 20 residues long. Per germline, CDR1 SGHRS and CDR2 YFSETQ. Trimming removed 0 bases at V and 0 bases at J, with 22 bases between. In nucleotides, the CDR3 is TGCGCCAGCAGCTTGGACCCACGGTCCCCACCCCAACGCTCCTACAATGAGCAGTTCTTC. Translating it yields CASSLDPRSPPQRSYNEQFF.

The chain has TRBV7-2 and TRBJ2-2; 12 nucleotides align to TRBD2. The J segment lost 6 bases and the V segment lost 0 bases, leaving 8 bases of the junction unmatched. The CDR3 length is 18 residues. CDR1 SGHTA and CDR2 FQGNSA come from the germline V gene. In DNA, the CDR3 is TGTGCCAGCAGCTTAGCGATCCTAGCGGGGGGGAGCGCCGGGGAGCTGTTTTTT. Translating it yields CASSLAILAGGSAGELFF.

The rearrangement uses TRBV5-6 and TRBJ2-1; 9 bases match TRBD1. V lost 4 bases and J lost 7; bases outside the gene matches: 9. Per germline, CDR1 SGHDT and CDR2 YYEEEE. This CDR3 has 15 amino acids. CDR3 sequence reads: CASSPPDRGINEQFF. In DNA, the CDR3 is TGTGCCAGCAGCCCTCCGGACAGGGGTATAAATGAGCAGTTCTTC.

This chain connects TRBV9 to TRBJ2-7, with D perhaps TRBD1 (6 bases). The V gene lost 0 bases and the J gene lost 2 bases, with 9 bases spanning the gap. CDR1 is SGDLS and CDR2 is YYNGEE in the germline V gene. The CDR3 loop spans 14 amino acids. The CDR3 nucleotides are TGTGCCAGCAGCGTAGTTGGGGGCACCTACGAGCAGTACTTC. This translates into CASSVVGGTYEQYF. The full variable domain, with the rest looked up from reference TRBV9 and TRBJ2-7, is DSGVTQTPKHLITATGQRVTLRCSPRSGDLSVYWYQQSLDQGLQFLIQYYNGEERAKGNILERFSAQQFPDLHSELNLSSLELGDSALYFCASSVVGGTYEQYFGPGTRLTVT.

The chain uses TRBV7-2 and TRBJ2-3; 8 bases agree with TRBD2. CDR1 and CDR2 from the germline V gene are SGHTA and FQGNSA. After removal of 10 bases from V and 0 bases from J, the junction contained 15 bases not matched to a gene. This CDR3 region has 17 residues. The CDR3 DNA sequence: TGTGCCACCCCCCAGTGGCGGGGGGCCCCTAGCACAGATACGCAGTATTTT. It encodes CATPQWRGAPSTDTQYF.

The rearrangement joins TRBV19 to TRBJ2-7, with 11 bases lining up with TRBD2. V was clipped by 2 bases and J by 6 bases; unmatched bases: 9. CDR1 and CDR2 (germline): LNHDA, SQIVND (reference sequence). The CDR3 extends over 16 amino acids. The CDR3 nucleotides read TGTGCCAGTAGTATACTCCATGGGCTAGCGGGAGGCGAGCAGTACTTC. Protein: CASSILHGLAGGEQYF.

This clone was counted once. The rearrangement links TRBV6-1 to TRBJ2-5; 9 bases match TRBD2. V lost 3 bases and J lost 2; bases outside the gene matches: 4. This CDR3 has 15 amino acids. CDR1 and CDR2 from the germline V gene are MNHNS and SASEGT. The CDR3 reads CASSETSGRQETQYF. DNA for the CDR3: TGTGCCAGCAGTGAGACTAGCGGCCGACAAGAGACCCAGTACTTC.

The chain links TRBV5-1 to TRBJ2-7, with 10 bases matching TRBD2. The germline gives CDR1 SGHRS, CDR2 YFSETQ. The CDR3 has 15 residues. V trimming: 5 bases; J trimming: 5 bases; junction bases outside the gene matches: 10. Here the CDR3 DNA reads TGCGCCAGCAGGACCGGGTCTAGCGGGAGAGACGAGCAGTACTTC. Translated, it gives CASRTGSSGRDEQYF.

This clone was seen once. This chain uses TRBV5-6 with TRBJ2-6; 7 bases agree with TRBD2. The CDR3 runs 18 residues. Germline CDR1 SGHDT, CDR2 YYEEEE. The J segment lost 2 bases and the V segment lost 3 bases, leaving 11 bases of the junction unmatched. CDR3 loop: CASSSERDSLPGANVLTF. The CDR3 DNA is TGTGCCAGCAGCTCCGAGCGGGACTCCTTACCTGGGGCCAACGTCCTGACTTTC.

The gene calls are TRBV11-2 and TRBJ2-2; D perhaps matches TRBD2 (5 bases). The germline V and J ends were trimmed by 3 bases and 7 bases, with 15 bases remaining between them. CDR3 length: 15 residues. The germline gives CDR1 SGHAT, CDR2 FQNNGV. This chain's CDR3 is CASSLVLGEVGELFF. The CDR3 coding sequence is TGTGCCAGCAGCTTGGTCCTCGGGGAAGTCGGGGAGCTGTTTTTT.

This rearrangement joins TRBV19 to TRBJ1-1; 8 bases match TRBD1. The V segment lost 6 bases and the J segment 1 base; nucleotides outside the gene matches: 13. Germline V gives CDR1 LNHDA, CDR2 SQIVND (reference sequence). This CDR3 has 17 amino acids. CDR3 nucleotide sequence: TGTGCCAGTAGCCCAAGGAACGAGGGACAGGCGAACACTGAAGCTTTCTTT. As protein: CASSPRNEGQANTEAFF.

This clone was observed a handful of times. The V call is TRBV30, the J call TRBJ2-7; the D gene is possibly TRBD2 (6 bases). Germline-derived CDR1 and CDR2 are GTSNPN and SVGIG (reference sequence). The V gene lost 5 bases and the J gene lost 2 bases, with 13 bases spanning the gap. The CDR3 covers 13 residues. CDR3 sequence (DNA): TGTGCCTGGTCCTGGCGGGGAACCTACGAGCAGTACTTC. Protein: CAWSWRGTYEQYF.

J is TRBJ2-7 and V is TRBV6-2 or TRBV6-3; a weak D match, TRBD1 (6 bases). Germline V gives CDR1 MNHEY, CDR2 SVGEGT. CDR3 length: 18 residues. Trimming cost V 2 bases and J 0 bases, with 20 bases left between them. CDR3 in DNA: TGTGCCAGCAGTTACAATCCATTCGAGGGGGACCTCTCCTACGAGCAGTACTTC. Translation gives CASSYNPFEGDLSYEQYF.

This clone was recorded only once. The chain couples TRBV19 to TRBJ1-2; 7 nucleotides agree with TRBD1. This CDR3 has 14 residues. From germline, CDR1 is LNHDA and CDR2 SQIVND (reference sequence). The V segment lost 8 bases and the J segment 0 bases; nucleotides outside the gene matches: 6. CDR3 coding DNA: TGTGCCAGTCGATGGGACAGTTCTAACTATGGCTACACCTTC. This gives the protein CASRWDSSNYGYTF.

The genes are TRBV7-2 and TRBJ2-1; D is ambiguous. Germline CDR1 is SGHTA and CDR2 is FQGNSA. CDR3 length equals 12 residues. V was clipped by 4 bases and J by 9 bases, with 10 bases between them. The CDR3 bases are TGTGCCAGCAGCTCCGGGTCTTTTGAGCAGTTCTTC. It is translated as CASSSGSFEQFF. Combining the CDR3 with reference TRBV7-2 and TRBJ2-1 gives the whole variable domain GAGVSQSPSNKVTEKGKDVELRCDPISGHTALYWYRQSLGQGLEFLIYFQGNSAPDKSGLPSDRFSAERTGGSVSTLTIQRTQQEDSAVYLCASSSGSFEQFFGPGTRLTVL.

The CDR3 coding sequence is TGTGCCAGCAGCCCTCGGGGGGGCGCTGAAGCTTTCTTT. It yields the protein CASSPRGGAEAFF. V gene TRBV5-4 combines with J gene TRBJ1-1, with a weak D call TRBD1 (6 bases). Trimming stripped 4 bases from V and 6 bases from J, with 13 bases between. The CDR3 has 13 amino acids. Germline values: CDR1 SGHNT, CDR2 YYREEE (reference sequence).